These T cell receptor beta chains were read from a single sample in a study of blood T cell repertoires in COVID-19. TCRdb keeps only in-frame clones here, not all; method: immunoSEQ multiplex PCR. The data hold around 250,000 clones, with just over 85% observed a single time. The sequencing sample was made of PBMCs or T cells enriched from blood (not recorded which). These receptors all stem from a man younger than 35 who had recovered from COVID-19. The CDR3 runs from the conserved cysteine through the conserved F or W. The order of the fields is J gene, V gene, clone size, D gene, CDR3 protein, CDR3 DNA. The D gene is left open where the match is weak. Size is omitted from some rows. Given values are once, few, many or a class for expanded clones.

j_gene: TRBJ1-5
v_gene: TRBV7-8
abundance: .
d_gene: TRBD1
CDR3aa: CASSRGQGINQPQHF
CDR3nt: TGTGCCAGCAGCCGGGGACAGGGGATAAATCAGCCCCAGCATTTT

j_gene: TRBJ1-5
v_gene: TRBV27
abundance: .
d_gene: .
CDR3aa: CASSLGQLNQPQHF
CDR3nt: TGTGCCAGCAGTTTAGGACAGCTGAATCAGCCCCAGCATTTT

j_gene: TRBJ2-5
v_gene: TRBV9
abundance: .
d_gene: TRBD1
CDR3aa: CASSSTGTGGYETQYF
CDR3nt: TGTGCCAGCAGCTCCACCGGGACAGGGGGCTATGAGACCCAGTACTTC

j_gene: TRBJ1-3
v_gene: TRBV28
abundance: .
d_gene: TRBD1
CDR3aa: CASSLPGTGGNTIYF
CDR3nt: TGTGCCAGCAGTCTCCCCGGGACAGGAGGAAACACCATATATTTT

j_gene: TRBJ2-7
v_gene: TRBV6-5
abundance: .
d_gene: TRBD1
CDR3aa: CASSYGQGATYEQYF
CDR3nt: TGTGCCAGCAGTTACGGGCAGGGGGCAACCTACGAGCAGTACTTC

j_gene: TRBJ1-4
v_gene: TRBV4-1
abundance: .
d_gene: TRBD1
CDR3aa: CASSQVQGMNEKLFF
CDR3nt: TGCGCCAGCAGCCAAGTACAGGGGATGAATGAAAAACTGTTTTTT

j_gene: TRBJ2-7
v_gene: TRBV11-2
abundance: .
d_gene: .
CDR3aa: CASSLDRRVYEQYF
CDR3nt: TGTGCCAGCAGCTTAGATCGCAGGGTTTACGAGCAGTACTTC

j_gene: TRBJ1-5
v_gene: TRBV4-1
abundance: .
d_gene: TRBD1
CDR3aa: CASSQTALLDRINQPQHF
CDR3nt: TGCGCCAGCAGCCAGACGGCCCTATTGGACAGGATAAATCAGCCCCAGCATTTT

j_gene: TRBJ1-2
v_gene: TRBV11-2
abundance: once
d_gene: .
CDR3aa: CASSLPGFNGYTF
CDR3nt: TGTGCCAGCAGCTTACCGGGTTTCAATGGCTACACCTTC

j_gene: TRBJ1-2
v_gene: TRBV19
abundance: once
d_gene: .
CDR3aa: CASSIAASNYGYTF
CDR3nt: TGTGCCAGTAGTATCGCAGCGTCTAACTATGGCTACACCTTC

j_gene: TRBJ1-2
v_gene: TRBV20-1
abundance: .
d_gene: .
CDR3aa: CSASMDTYGYTF
CDR3nt: TGTAGTGCTAGTATGGACACCTATGGCTACACCTTC

j_gene: TRBJ2-5
v_gene: TRBV11-2
abundance: .
d_gene: TRBD2
CDR3aa: CASSPRTSGAQETQYF
CDR3nt: TGTGCCAGCAGCCCTCGGACTAGCGGGGCGCAAGAGACCCAGTACTTC

j_gene: TRBJ2-1
v_gene: TRBV5-1
abundance: .
d_gene: TRBD2
CDR3aa: CASSLWVAGRYNEQFF
CDR3nt: TGCGCCAGCAGCTTGTGGGTAGCGGGGAGATACAATGAGCAGTTCTTC

j_gene: TRBJ2-7
v_gene: TRBV2
abundance: .
d_gene: .
CDR3aa: CASSGQVGYEQYF
CDR3nt: TGTGCCAGCAGTGGACAGGTGGGCTACGAGCAGTACTTC

j_gene: TRBJ2-7
v_gene: TRBV19
abundance: .
d_gene: .
CDR3aa: CASSIPGAHEQYF
CDR3nt: TGTGCCAGTAGTATCCCAGGGGCCCACGAGCAGTACTTC

j_gene: TRBJ1-1
v_gene: TRBV4-1
abundance: .
d_gene: .
CDR3aa: CASSQEIGVAEAFF
CDR3nt: TGCGCCAGCAGCCAAGAAATAGGGGTGGCTGAAGCTTTCTTT

j_gene: TRBJ2-2
v_gene: TRBV2
abundance: .
d_gene: .
CDR3aa: CASSGAAKVAGELFF
CDR3nt: TGTGCCAGCAGTGGGGCCGCGAAGGTCGCCGGGGAGCTGTTTTTT

j_gene: TRBJ1-5
v_gene: TRBV10-3
abundance: once
d_gene: .
CDR3aa: CAISPGGSNQPQHF
CDR3nt: TGTGCCATCAGCCCGGGCGGGAGCAATCAGCCCCAGCATTTT

j_gene: TRBJ1-5
v_gene: TRBV6-1
abundance: once
d_gene: .
CDR3aa: CASSERGNQPQHF
CDR3nt: TGTGCCAGCAGTGAACGGGGCAATCAGCCCCAGCATTTT

j_gene: TRBJ1-4
v_gene: TRBV7-2
abundance: .
d_gene: TRBD1
CDR3aa: CASSTRTGAEKLFF
CDR3nt: TGTGCCAGCAGCACGCGGACAGGGGCCGAAAAACTGTTTTTT

j_gene: TRBJ1-4
v_gene: TRBV7-2
abundance: .
d_gene: .
CDR3aa: CASSLGLAEKLFF
CDR3nt: TGTGCCAGCAGCTTAGGTCTGGCTGAAAAACTGTTTTTT

j_gene: TRBJ2-1
v_gene: TRBV30
abundance: .
d_gene: .
CDR3aa: CAWSGRFTQFF
CDR3nt: TGTGCCTGGAGTGGGAGATTTACCCAGTTCTTC

j_gene: TRBJ1-2
v_gene: TRBV4-1
abundance: .
d_gene: .
CDR3aa: CASSQALLSGYTF
CDR3nt: TGCGCCAGCAGCCAAGCTCTTCTCTCTGGCTACACCTTC

j_gene: TRBJ2-7
v_gene: TRBV5-1
abundance: .
d_gene: .
CDR3aa: CASSLTSSYEQYF
CDR3nt: TGCGCCAGCAGCTTGACTAGCTCCTACGAGCAGTACTTC

j_gene: TRBJ1-4
v_gene: TRBV25-1
abundance: .
d_gene: TRBD1
CDR3aa: CASSDVGQGDREKLFF
CDR3nt: TGTGCCAGCAGTGATGTAGGACAGGGGGATAGGGAAAAACTGTTTTTT

j_gene: TRBJ2-1
v_gene: TRBV27
abundance: .
d_gene: TRBD2
CDR3aa: CASSLLAGGPSHEQFF
CDR3nt: TGTGCCAGCAGTTTACTAGCGGGAGGGCCATCTCATGAGCAGTTCTTC

j_gene: TRBJ2-4
v_gene: TRBV30
abundance: .
d_gene: .
CDR3aa: CAWSVKASVTQYF
CDR3nt: TGTGCCTGGAGTGTTAAGGCTAGCGTAACTCAGTACTTC

j_gene: TRBJ2-2
v_gene: TRBV7-3
abundance: once
d_gene: TRBD2
CDR3aa: CASSSGLQTGELFF
CDR3nt: TGTGCCAGCAGCTCGGGACTACAGACCGGGGAGCTGTTTTTT

j_gene: TRBJ1-2
v_gene: TRBV4-2
abundance: .
d_gene: .
CDR3aa: CASSPPAGLGGYTF
CDR3nt: TGTGCCAGCAGCCCCCCGGCGGGCCTGGGTGGCTACACCTTC

j_gene: TRBJ1-2
v_gene: TRBV9
abundance: .
d_gene: .
CDR3aa: CASRKDTGGYTF
CDR3nt: TGTGCCAGCAGGAAGGACACAGGTGGCTACACCTTC

j_gene: TRBJ1-2
v_gene: TRBV5-1
abundance: .
d_gene: .
CDR3aa: CAWDRGGRGGYTF
CDR3nt: TGCGCCTGGGACCGGGGGGGCAGAGGCGGCTACACCTTC

j_gene: TRBJ2-1
v_gene: TRBV6-5
abundance: .
d_gene: .
CDR3aa: CASSYSTGNEQFF
CDR3nt: TGTGCCAGCAGTTACTCAACGGGCAATGAGCAGTTCTTC

j_gene: TRBJ1-2
v_gene: TRBV11-2
abundance: .
d_gene: TRBD1
CDR3aa: CASSSTGVNYGYTF
CDR3nt: TGTGCCAGCAGCTCTACAGGGGTTAACTATGGCTACACCTTC

j_gene: TRBJ2-1
v_gene: TRBV7-9
abundance: .
d_gene: .
CDR3aa: CASQEESSYNEQFF
CDR3nt: TGTGCCAGTCAGGAGGAAAGCTCCTACAATGAGCAGTTCTTC

j_gene: TRBJ1-5
v_gene: TRBV7-2
abundance: .
d_gene: .
CDR3aa: CASSFLLGSGQPQHF
CDR3nt: TGTGCCAGCAGCTTCCTTCTTGGTAGCGGGCAGCCCCAGCATTTT

j_gene: TRBJ2-7
v_gene: TRBV28
abundance: .
d_gene: .
CDR3aa: CASSPGGGAYEQYF
CDR3nt: TGTGCCAGCAGCCCGGGTGGAGGCGCCTACGAGCAGTACTTC

j_gene: TRBJ2-6
v_gene: TRBV2
abundance: .
d_gene: TRBD2
CDR3aa: CASSETSGKGGANVLTF
CDR3nt: TGTGCCAGCAGTGAGACTAGCGGGAAGGGCGGGGCCAACGTCCTGACTTTC

j_gene: TRBJ1-1
v_gene: TRBV5-1
abundance: .
d_gene: .
CDR3aa: CASSRTRVSDTEAFF
CDR3nt: TGCGCCAGCAGCAGGACCAGGGTTTCGGACACTGAAGCTTTCTTT

j_gene: TRBJ2-7
v_gene: TRBV28
abundance: once
d_gene: .
CDR3aa: CASSRQLTAYEQYF
CDR3nt: TGTGCCAGCAGCCGACAGCTTACAGCCTACGAGCAGTACTTC

j_gene: TRBJ2-1
v_gene: TRBV7-9
abundance: few
d_gene: .
CDR3aa: CASSPQVRDYNEQFF
CDR3nt: TGTGCCAGCAGCCCGCAGGTGCGGGATTACAATGAGCAGTTCTTC

j_gene: TRBJ2-2
v_gene: TRBV6-1
abundance: few
d_gene: .
CDR3aa: CASSEAIYGGANTGELFF
CDR3nt: TGTGCCAGCAGTGAAGCCATCTATGGCGGGGCGAACACCGGGGAGCTGTTTTTT

j_gene: TRBJ1-5
v_gene: TRBV10-2
abundance: .
d_gene: .
CDR3aa: CASSGQVVNQPQHF
CDR3nt: TGCGCCAGCAGTGGGCAGGTCGTCAATCAGCCCCAGCATTTT

j_gene: TRBJ2-2
v_gene: TRBV19
abundance: .
d_gene: TRBD2
CDR3aa: CASTLGLAANTGELFF
CDR3nt: TGTGCCAGTACCCTGGGACTAGCGGCCAACACCGGGGAGCTGTTTTTT

j_gene: TRBJ1-1
v_gene: TRBV18
abundance: .
d_gene: .
CDR3aa: CASSPRIRVGNTEAFF
CDR3nt: TGTGCCAGCTCACCACGAATCAGGGTGGGTAACACTGAAGCTTTCTTT

j_gene: TRBJ1-1
v_gene: TRBV7-9
abundance: .
d_gene: .
CDR3aa: CASSLGTVANTEAFF
CDR3nt: TGTGCCAGCAGCTTAGGTACAGTTGCGAACACTGAAGCTTTCTTT

j_gene: TRBJ1-2
v_gene: TRBV28
abundance: .
d_gene: .
CDR3aa: CASSITSQVPGYTF
CDR3nt: TGTGCCAGCAGTATTACGTCGCAGGTGCCTGGCTACACCTTC

j_gene: TRBJ1-5
v_gene: TRBV19
abundance: .
d_gene: .
CDR3aa: CASSIVERGNQPQHF
CDR3nt: TGTGCCAGTAGTATCGTAGAGAGGGGCAATCAGCCCCAGCATTTT

j_gene: TRBJ2-1
v_gene: TRBV5-1
abundance: .
d_gene: .
CDR3aa: CASSSGISYNEQFF
CDR3nt: TGCGCCAGCAGCTCAGGAATTTCCTACAATGAGCAGTTCTTC